What follows are 20 T cell receptor beta chains derived from one specimen sequenced in a study of beta chain features in type 1 diabetes (dated by TCRdb to about 2018). What the work shows at the level of the full study, not this receptor alone: Type 1 diabetes patients showed a moderate but significant shortening of TCRB CDR3 length in all four CD4+ subsets.

The library was made by the immunoSEQ multiplex PCR assay. The entire amount of isolated RNA was reverse transcribed using the High Capacity cDNA Reverse Transcription Kit, so the sequenced TCRB transcripts were expressed ones. In its TCRdb copy, this immuneACCESS table keeps in-frame sequences only and misses some clones. Where compared with another copy, unresolved V genes explain less than half of these, and the others have no known cause. The sample has over 150,000 clones on record, approximately 10% of them singletons. Jointly, the top ten make up more than 0.45% of the sample. No antigens are known for them. The sequenced sample consisted of central memory CD4+ T cells from blood. The receptors stem from a man aged 25-45 years with type 1 diabetes.

The chain employs TRBV10-3 and TRBJ2-5, with D hard to call. This CDR3 contains 15 residues. Trimming cost V 3 bases and J 3 bases, with 14 bases left between them. Germline V lookup: CDR1 ENHRY, CDR2 SYGVKD. Here the CDR3 reads CAISERETAKETQYF. In DNA form, the CDR3 reads TGTGCCATCAGTGAACGAGAGACTGCAAAAGAGACCCAGTACTTC.

This CDR3 is CASSLRQYQETQYF. DNA for the CDR3: TGTGCCAGCAGCCTTCGACAGTATCAAGAGACCCAGTACTTC. This chain joins TRBV7-3 and TRBJ2-5; tentative D call: TRBD1 (5 bases). The V end was cut by 5 bases, the J end by 2 bases, with 12 bases between. The CDR3 is 14 residues long. The germline V gene has CDR1 SGHTA and CDR2 FQGTGA. Looking up the rest from reference TRBV7-3 and TRBJ2-5 gives the full variable domain: GAGVSQTPSNKVTEKGKYVELRCDPISGHTALYWYRQSLGQGPEFLIYFQGTGAADDSGLPNDRFFAVRPEGSVSTLKIQRTERGDSAVYLCASSLRQYQETQYFGPGTRLLVL.

This clone came up a few times. The chain links TRBV15 to TRBJ2-2; 10 nucleotides line up with TRBD2. V trimming: 4 bases; J trimming: 2 bases; junction bases outside the gene matches: 10. Germline values: CDR1 LNHNV, CDR2 YYDKDF (reference sequence). There are 18 residues in the CDR3. The CDR3 loop reads CATSILSSGRANTGELFF. CDR3 nucleotides: TGTGCCACCAGCATTCTCTCCAGCGGGAGGGCCAACACCGGGGAGCTGTTTTTT.

This clone has a handful of counts. The V call is TRBV11-2, the J call TRBJ2-3, with 12 bases fitting TRBD2. V shed 4 bases and J 2 bases; nucleotides not matched to a gene: 4. The CDR3 loop spans 16 amino acids. The V gene's germline CDR1 is SGHAT and CDR2 FQNNGV. The CDR3 nucleotides are TGTGCCAGCAGCTCAGGACTAGCGGGGCCCACAGATACGCAGTATTTT. Translation gives CASSSGLAGPTDTQYF. Complete variable domain (other parts from reference TRBV11-2 and TRBJ2-3): EAGVAQSPRYKIIEKRQSVAFWCNPISGHATLYWYQQILGQGPKLLIQFQNNGVVDDSQLPKDRFSAERLKGVDSTLKIQPAKLEDSAVYLCASSSGLAGPTDTQYFGPGTRLTVL.

The V gene is TRBV5-1, the J gene TRBJ2-2; D is ambiguous. V lost 4 bases and J 7 bases, leaving 14 bases between the germline ends. This CDR3 comprises 14 residues. The germline CDR1 and CDR2 sequences are SGHRS and YFSETQ. In nucleotides, the CDR3 is TGCGCCAGCAGCCCGACCCATGCGGACGGGGAGCTGTTTTTT. Its protein product is CASSPTHADGELFF.

There are a few counts of this clone. The chain joins TRBV7-9 to TRBJ1-2; 9 positions agree with TRBD1. This CDR3 comprises 13 residues. Germline V gene data show CDR1 as SEHNR and CDR2 as FQNEAQ (reference sequence). The V gene end was trimmed by 5 bases and the J gene end by 7 bases; junction bases not matched to a gene: 5. The CDR3 sequence is CASSPRDRAGYTF. The DNA for the CDR3 is TGTGCCAGCAGCCCCCGGGACAGGGCTGGCTACACCTTC.

A word on this clone: Other DNA sequences in this sample translate to the same CDR3. This rearrangement joins TRBV7-9 to TRBJ2-1; D may be TRBD2 (6 bases). Germline V gene sequence: CDR1 SEHNR, CDR2 FQNEAQ (reference sequence). The V end was cut by 0 bases, the J end by 1 base, with 10 bases between. This CDR3 region has 16 residues. CDR3 residues: CASSLALAGSYNEQFF. In DNA, the CDR3 is TGTGCCAGCAGCTTAGCGTTGGCGGGATCCTACAATGAGCAGTTCTTC. Full variable domain (remainder filled in from reference TRBV7-9 and TRBJ2-1): DTGVSQNPRHKITKRGQNVTFRCDPISEHNRLYWYRQTLGQGPEFLTYFQNEAQLEKSRLLSDRFSAERPKGSFSTLEIQRTEQGDSAMYLCASSLALAGSYNEQFFGPGTRLTVL.

This clone was seen only a few times. The rearrangement uses TRBV28 and TRBJ2-1, with TRBD2 identical over 9 bases. Germline V gene lookup returns CDR1 MDHEN and CDR2 SYDVKM. The J segment lost 0 bases and the V segment lost 5 bases, leaving 8 bases of the junction unmatched. This CDR3 is 17 amino acids long. The CDR3 region is CASSRLSGRSSYNEQFF. The CDR3 DNA reads TGTGCCAGCAGTCGCCTGAGCGGGAGGAGCTCCTACAATGAGCAGTTCTTC.

This clone was found once. CDR3 in amino acids: CASSRGVRQVGEQYF. CDR3 DNA: TGCGCCAGCAGCAGAGGCGTGAGACAGGTAGGCGAGCAGTACTTC. V gene TRBV5-1 combines with J gene TRBJ2-7; weak D call: TRBD1 (6 bases). Germline V CDR1 and CDR2: SGHRS, YFSETQ. V was shortened by 4 bases and J by 6 bases, with 20 bases between the two germline ends. The CDR3 extends over 15 amino acids.

This clone turned up a few times. The J gene is TRBJ2-1, the V gene TRBV7-2, with 11 bases lining up with TRBD2. Trimming took 7 bases from V and 6 from J; bases not matched to a gene: 8. The germline V gene encodes CDR1 SGHTA and CDR2 FQGNSA. The CDR3 contains 15 residues. The CDR3 nucleotides are TGTGCCAGCAAAGGGTTTGGGACTAGCGGCAATGAGCAGTTCTTC. It codes for CASKGFGTSGNEQFF.

This clone was observed a handful of times. V usage is TRBV7-9 and J usage is TRBJ2-1, with D perhaps matching TRBD1 (7 bases). From germline, CDR1 is SEHNR and CDR2 FQNEAQ (reference sequence). Trimming pared 3 bases from V and 7 bases from J, leaving 13 bases between. CDR3 length: 14 residues. The CDR3 coding sequence is TGTGCCAGCAGCTTTCCACAGGGGAGGAATGAGCAGTTCTTC. Residues: CASSFPQGRNEQFF. Full variable domain (outside the CDR3, taken from reference TRBV7-9 and TRBJ2-1): DTGVSQNPRHKITKRGQNVTFRCDPISEHNRLYWYRQTLGQGPEFLTYFQNEAQLEKSRLLSDRFSAERPKGSFSTLEIQRTEQGDSAMYLCASSFPQGRNEQFFGPGTRLTVL.

The rearrangement uses TRBV18 and TRBJ2-3; D is uncertain. Deletions cut 6 bases from V and 0 bases from J, with 13 bases between. Germline lookup yields CDR1 KGHSH and CDR2 LQKENI. CDR3 length: 15 amino acids. The DNA of the CDR3 is TGTGCCAGCTCCCCTGGAGCCTCTAGCACAGATACGCAGTATTTT. Amino acids: CASSPGASSTDTQYF.

This clone was seen a few times. The genes are TRBV18 and TRBJ2-3; 10 positions match TRBD2. V was clipped by 6 bases and J by 3 bases; unmatched bases: 6. CDR1 and CDR2 (germline): KGHSH, LQKENI. The CDR3 runs to 15 residues. The CDR3 reads CASSPAGGPTDTQYF. As DNA, the CDR3 is TGTGCCAGCTCCCCAGCGGGAGGGCCGACAGATACGCAGTATTTT.

V is TRBV2 and J is TRBJ2-3, with 12 bases matching TRBD2. The ends lost 7 bases at V and 3 bases at J; junction bases unmatched: 2. In germline, CDR1 is SNHLY, CDR2 FYNNEI. The CDR3 runs 14 residues. The chain's CDR3 is CASNGLAGTDTQYF. In DNA form, the CDR3 reads TGTGCCAGCAACGGACTAGCGGGAACAGATACGCAGTATTTT.

The sample holds a few counts of this clone. The chain employs TRBV7-2 and TRBJ2-7, with D possibly being TRBD2 (8 bases). The V end was cut by 5 bases, the J end by 2 bases, with 19 bases between. This CDR3 is 16 amino acids long. Germline lookup yields CDR1 SGHTA and CDR2 FQGNSA. The CDR3 DNA reads as TGTGCCAGCAGCCCGGGATTAGCGGGACAGACCTACGAGCAGTACTTC. Translated, it gives CASSPGLAGQTYEQYF.

The chain links TRBV7-6 to TRBJ2-3, with 7 bases identical to TRBD2. Germline assignment: CDR1 SGHVS and CDR2 FNYEAQ. V trimming: 5 bases; J trimming: 5 bases; junction bases outside the gene matches: 7. This CDR3 comprises 14 residues. The CDR3 DNA is TGTGCCAGCAGCATGCCGCGGGAGATAGATACGCAGTATTTT. Residues: CASSMPREIDTQYF. The whole variable domain, filled in from reference TRBV7-6 and TRBJ2-3, reads GAGVSQSPRYKVTKRGQDVALRCDPISGHVSLYWYRQALGQGPEFLTYFNYEAQQDKSGLPNDRFSAERPEGSISTLTIQRTEQRDSAMYRCASSMPREIDTQYFGPGTRLTVL.

The CDR3 here is CASSMLQRGYNEQFF. The CDR3 DNA reads as TGTGCCAGTAGTATGCTCCAAAGGGGATACAATGAGCAGTTCTTC. V is TRBV19 and J is TRBJ2-1; D might be TRBD1 (5 bases). The CDR3 runs to 15 residues. V dropped 3 bases and J dropped 4 bases, with 13 bases sitting between them. Germline V CDR1 and CDR2: LNHDA, SQIVND (reference sequence).

This clone was detected a few times. The chain couples TRBV7-9 to TRBJ2-1; D call uncertain. The CDR3 length is 12 residues. Germline CDR1 is SEHNR and CDR2 is FQNEAQ (reference sequence). Trimming took off 1 base at V and 7 bases at J, with 5 bases between the two ends. CDR3 bases: TGTGCCAGCAGCTTAGTTTCGAATGAGCAGTTCTTC. Translating it yields CASSLVSNEQFF. Looking up the rest from reference TRBV7-9 and TRBJ2-1 gives the full variable domain: DTGVSQNPRHKITKRGQNVTFRCDPISEHNRLYWYRQTLGQGPEFLTYFQNEAQLEKSRLLSDRFSAERPKGSFSTLEIQRTEQGDSAMYLCASSLVSNEQFFGPGTRLTVL.

Ten or more counts support this clone. V is TRBV23-1 and J is TRBJ2-2; 10 bases are a match to TRBD1. TRBV23-1 has ORF status, its function being uncertain. V gave up 2 bases and J gave up 3 bases; unmatched junction bases: 0. The CDR3 covers 15 residues. CDR3: CASSQGTGDTGELFF. The CDR3 DNA reads as TGCGCCAGCAGTCAAGGGACAGGGGACACCGGGGAGCTGTTTTTT.

The V call is TRBV6-5, the J call TRBJ2-5, with D possibly matching TRBD2 (5 bases). This CDR3 contains 13 residues. With 6 bases removed from V and 5 bases from J, the gap between germline ends came to 13 bases. Germline CDR1 reads MNHEY; CDR2 reads SVGAGI. CDR3 in DNA: TGTGCCAGCAGGAGCGGCGGCAGGGAGACCCAGTACTTC. Encoded protein: CASRSGGRETQYF.